Given below is one T cell receptor (beta chain) in context. Its antigen is not identified. What made the TCR beta cDNA was 5'RACE template switching with UMIs. TCRdb re-called the 5' RACE reads, yielding one record per CDR3 amino acid sequence without DNA. Its clone listing holds approximately 380,000 distinct CDR3 sequences. This specimen comes from a study of T cells expressing NK-cell markers. Overall study results and limits: Expanded NKG2C+ T cell clones were not confirmed as HCMV-specific. In about six donors, dominant CD3+CD56+NKG2C+ clonotypes ranked among the top 10 CD8+ clonotypes.

The germline V gene encodes CDR1 SEHNR and CDR2 FQNEAQ (reference sequence). The CDR3 has 16 residues. This clonotype was obtained from a man aged 18-75 years in good health. The chain carries TRBV7-9 and TRBJ2-1; the TRBD1 assignment by TCRdb is unverifiable without DNA. Sequenced material: blood T cells: a sorted CD56 or NKG2C T cell subset, CD4+ or CD8+ T cells, or bulk PBMC T cells (not recorded which). CDR3 region: CASSILRDRVNNEQFF.